The 3 T cell receptor beta chains below were found in one sample sequenced in a study of cytomegalovirus exposure and HLA in healthy donors. Vbeta (60) and Jbeta (13) primers were used in the PCR. Sequenced by immunoSEQ multiplex PCR; TCRdb stores in-frame clones only, minus some. The table has 200,000 to 250,000 clones, around 80% seen once. Sequenced input: PBMCs. Receptors were obtained from a man aged 45-65 years in good health and CMV-seronegative.

This rearrangement joins TRBV29-1 to TRBJ1-1, with 9 bases aligning to TRBD1. Germline-derived CDR1 and CDR2 are SQVTM and ANQGSEA. The CDR3 is 14 residues long. The J segment lost 4 bases and the V segment lost 6 bases, leaving 9 bases of the junction unmatched. The CDR3 DNA is TGCAGCGTCTCGGTGGACAGGGGAGGCACTGAAGCTTTCTTT. As protein: CSVSVDRGGTEAFF.

The chain uses TRBV28 and TRBJ2-6, with D possibly TRBD1 on 5 matching bases. This CDR3 is 15 amino acids long. V dropped 5 bases and J dropped 0 bases, with 8 bases sitting between them. Looked up from germline, CDR1 is MDHEN and CDR2 is SYDVKM. The CDR3 loop reads CASSPRGSGANVLTF. The CDR3 nucleotides are TGTGCCAGCAGTCCTAGGGGCTCTGGGGCCAACGTCCTGACTTTC.

This chain connects TRBV19 to TRBJ1-5; D is unresolved. Trimming took off 1 base at V and 5 bases at J, with 9 bases between the two ends. There are 14 residues in the CDR3. Per germline, CDR1 LNHDA and CDR2 SQIVND (reference sequence). The CDR3: CASSIVLGDQPQHF. The CDR3 bases are TGTGCCAGTAGTATAGTTTTAGGAGATCAGCCCCAGCATTTT.